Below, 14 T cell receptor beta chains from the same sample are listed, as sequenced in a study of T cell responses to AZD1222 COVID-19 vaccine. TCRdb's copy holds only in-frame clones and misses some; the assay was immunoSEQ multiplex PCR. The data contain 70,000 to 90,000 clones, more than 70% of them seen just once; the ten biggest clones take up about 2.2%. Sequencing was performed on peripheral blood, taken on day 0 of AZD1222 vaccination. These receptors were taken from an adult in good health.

CDR3 protein: CASSPGVQETQYF. CDR3 sequence (DNA): TGTGCCAGCAGCCCGGGGGTGCAAGAGACCCAGTACTTC. The gene calls are TRBV3-1 (or the pseudogene TRBV3-2) and TRBJ2-5, with D tentatively TRBD2 (6 bases). Germline V gene sequence: CDR1 LGHDT, CDR2 YNNKEL (reference sequence). V was shortened by 4 bases and J by 2 bases, with 8 bases between the two germline ends. This CDR3 comprises 13 residues.

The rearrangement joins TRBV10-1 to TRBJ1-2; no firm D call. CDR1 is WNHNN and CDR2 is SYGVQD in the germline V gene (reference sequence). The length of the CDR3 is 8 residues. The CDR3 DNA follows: TGCGCGGGTGGGGACTACACCTTC. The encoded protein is CAGGDYTF.

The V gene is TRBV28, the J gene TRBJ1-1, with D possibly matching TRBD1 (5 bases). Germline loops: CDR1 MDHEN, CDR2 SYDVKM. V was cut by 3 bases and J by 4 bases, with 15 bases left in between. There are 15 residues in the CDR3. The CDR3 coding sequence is TGTGCCAGCAGTTTGTACTCGCCAAGGGGCACTGAAGCTTTCTTT. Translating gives CASSLYSPRGTEAFF.

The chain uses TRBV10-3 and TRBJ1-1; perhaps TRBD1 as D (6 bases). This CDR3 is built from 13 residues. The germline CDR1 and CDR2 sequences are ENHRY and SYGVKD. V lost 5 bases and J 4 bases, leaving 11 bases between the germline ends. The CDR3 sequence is CAISYREGTEAFF. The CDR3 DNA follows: TGTGCCATCAGTTACAGGGAGGGCACTGAAGCTTTCTTT.

The CDR3 region has the DNA TGTGCCAGCAGCTTGGCGGCAGGGACCTATAATTCACCCCTCCACTTT. Translated: CASSLAAGTYNSPLHF. The chain combines TRBV5-4 with TRBJ1-6, with D possibly being TRBD1 (5 bases). From germline, CDR1 is SGHNT and CDR2 YYREEE (reference sequence). The CDR3 length is 16 residues. Trimming cost V 0 bases and J 2 bases, with 9 bases left between them. Full variable domain (remainder filled in from reference TRBV5-4 and TRBJ1-6): ETGVTQSPTHLIKTRGQQVTLRCSSQSGHNTVSWYQQALGQGPQFIFQYYREEENGRGNFPPRFSGLQFPNYSSELNVNALELDDSALYLCASSLAAGTYNSPLHFGNGTRLTVT.

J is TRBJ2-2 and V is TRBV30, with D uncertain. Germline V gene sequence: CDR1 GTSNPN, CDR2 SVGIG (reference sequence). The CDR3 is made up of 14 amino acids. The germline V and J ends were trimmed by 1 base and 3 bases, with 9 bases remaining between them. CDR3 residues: CAWSGVKHTGELFF. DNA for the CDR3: TGTGCCTGGAGTGGGGTTAAACACACCGGGGAGCTGTTTTTT.

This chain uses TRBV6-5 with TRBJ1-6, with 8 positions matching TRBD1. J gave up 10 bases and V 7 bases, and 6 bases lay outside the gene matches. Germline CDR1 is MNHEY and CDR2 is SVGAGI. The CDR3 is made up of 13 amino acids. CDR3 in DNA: TGTGCCAGCAAAACAGGGGGTGGGTCACCCCTCCACTTT. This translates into CASKTGGGSPLHF.

The DNA of the CDR3 is TGTGCCAGCAGCCAAGGGAATTCCCTCAATTCACCCCTCCACTTT. The encoded protein is CASSQGNSLNSPLHF. The chain couples TRBV5-4 to TRBJ1-6, with D hard to call. This CDR3 comprises 15 residues. Germline V gene data show CDR1 as SGHNT and CDR2 as YYREEE (reference sequence). V shed 4 bases and J shed 7 bases, with 15 bases lying between them.

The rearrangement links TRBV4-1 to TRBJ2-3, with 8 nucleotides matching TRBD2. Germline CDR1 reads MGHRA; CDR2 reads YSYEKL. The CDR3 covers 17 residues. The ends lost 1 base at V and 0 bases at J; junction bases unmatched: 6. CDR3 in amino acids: CASSQGGPSGSTDTQYF. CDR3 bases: TGCGCCAGCAGCCAAGGAGGTCCTAGCGGGAGCACAGATACGCAGTATTTT.

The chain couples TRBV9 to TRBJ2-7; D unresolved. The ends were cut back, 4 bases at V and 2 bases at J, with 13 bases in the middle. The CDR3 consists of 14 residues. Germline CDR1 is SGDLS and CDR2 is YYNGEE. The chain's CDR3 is CASSPRLSTYEQYF. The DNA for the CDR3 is TGTGCCAGCAGCCCGAGACTGAGTACCTACGAGCAGTACTTC.

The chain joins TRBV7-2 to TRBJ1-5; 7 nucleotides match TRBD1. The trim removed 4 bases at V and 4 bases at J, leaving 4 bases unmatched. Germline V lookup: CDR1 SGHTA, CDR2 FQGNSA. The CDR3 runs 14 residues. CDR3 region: CASSSGQLNQPQHF. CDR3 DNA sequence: TGTGCCAGCAGCTCGGGACAGTTAAATCAGCCCCAGCATTTT.

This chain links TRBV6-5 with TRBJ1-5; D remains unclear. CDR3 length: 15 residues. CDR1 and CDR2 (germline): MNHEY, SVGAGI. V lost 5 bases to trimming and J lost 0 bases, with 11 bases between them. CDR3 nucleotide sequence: TGTGCCAGCAGTCCCCCGTCGGATAGCAATCAGCCCCAGCATTTT. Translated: CASSPPSDSNQPQHF.

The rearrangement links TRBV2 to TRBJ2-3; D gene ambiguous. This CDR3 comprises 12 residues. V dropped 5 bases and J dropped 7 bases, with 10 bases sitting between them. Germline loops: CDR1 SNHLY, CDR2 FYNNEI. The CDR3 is CASSPFRYTQYF. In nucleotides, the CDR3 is TGTGCCAGCAGTCCATTTCGCTATACGCAGTATTTT.

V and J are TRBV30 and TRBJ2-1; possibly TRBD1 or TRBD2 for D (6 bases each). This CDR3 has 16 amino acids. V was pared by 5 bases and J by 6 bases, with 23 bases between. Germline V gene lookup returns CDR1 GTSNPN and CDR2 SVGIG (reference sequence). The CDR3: CAWSPKSGGPGNEQFF. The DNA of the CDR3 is TGTGCCTGGTCCCCTAAGTCCGGGGGCCCAGGCAATGAGCAGTTCTTC. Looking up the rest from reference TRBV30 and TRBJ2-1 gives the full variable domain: SQTIHQWPATLVQPVGSPLSLECTVEGTSNPNLYWYRQAAGRGLQLLFYSVGIGQISSEVPQNLSASRPQDRQFILSSKKLLLSDSGFYLCAWSPKSGGPGNEQFFGPGTRLTVL.